The rows below give T cell receptor beta chains drawn from one sample of a study of blood T cells in healthy people across ages. A single record per CDR3 protein comes from TCRdb applying MiXCR to the 5' RACE reads. The data hold roughly 790,000 distinct CDR3 sequences, with roughly 45% observed a single time. Sequencing used blood. Every receptor here comes from a woman aged 55-70 years in good health. Both conserved end residues are part of each CDR3.

j_gene | v_gene | len | CDR3aa
- | TRBV29-1 | 18 | CSVVGHSGGVSSYNEQYF
TRBJ2-5 | TRBV29-1 | 10 | CSGSQETQYF
TRBJ2-2 | TRBV2 | 14 | CASRGQMNTGELFF
TRBJ2-5 | TRBV28 | 12 | CASSSYQETQYF
TRBJ2-7 | TRBV9 | 15 | CASSPGTGGIYEQYF
TRBJ2-3 | TRBV7-2 | 13 | CASSAPGFGTQYF
TRBJ2-5 | TRBV7-9 | 12 | CASSFAGETQYF
TRBJ2-3 | TRBV3-1 | 15 | CASSQVRSGTDTQYF
TRBJ2-1 | TRBV6-2/TRBV6-3 | 17 | CASTPNLEGLSYNEQFF
TRBJ2-2 | TRBV27 | 15 | CASRGAGPGTGELFF
TRBJ2-7 | TRBV7-2 | 14 | CASSLAVTGYEQYF
TRBJ2-5 | TRBV14 | 14 | CASSQVEKQETQYF
TRBJ1-4 | TRBV5-1 | 14 | CASSLGQGAEKLFF
TRBJ2-7 | TRBV12-3/TRBV12-4 | 16 | CASSYNSGSRTYEQYF
TRBJ1-2 | TRBV6-5 | 16 | CASSYVRTGGNYGYTF
TRBJ2-2 | TRBV11-2 | 17 | CASRPLTAGVLAGELFF
TRBJ1-2 | TRBV2 | 14 | CASSLDGLPVGYTF
TRBJ1-2 | TRBV6-5 | 16 | CASSTSTGIVNYGYTF
TRBJ1-2 | TRBV27 | 14 | CASSFFGDPYGYTF
TRBJ2-7 | TRBV7-2 | 12 | CASGPQPYEQYF
TRBJ2-3 | TRBV9 | 15 | CASSVEGARLDTQYF
TRBJ2-5 | TRBV2 | 12 | CASRTSGGEQYF
TRBJ1-5 | TRBV12-3/TRBV12-4 | 15 | CASSPTEYSNQPQHF
TRBJ2-7 | TRBV12-3/TRBV12-4 | 14 | CASSWDTDGYEQYF
TRBJ2-3 | TRBV4-2 | 17 | CASSFSEERGESDTQYF
TRBJ2-7 | TRBV12-3/TRBV12-4 | 15 | CASSPWAGPSYEQYF
TRBJ1-5 | TRBV7-2 | 15 | CASSLVLGPDGPQHF
TRBJ2-1 | TRBV29-1 | 18 | CSVEEWQGKVGSYNEQFF
TRBJ2-5 | TRBV5-1 | 15 | CASSSPGPGIREQYF
TRBJ2-3 | TRBV20-1 | 14 | CSASSGSRTDTQYF
TRBJ2-5 | TRBV7-2 | 15 | CASSLSHNPTYGQYF
TRBJ2-7 | TRBV9 | 15 | CASSGGLAGTYEQYF
TRBJ2-1 | TRBV7-9 | 14 | CASSPQRDYNEQFF
TRBJ2-1 | TRBV3-1 | 17 | CASSQVRSSGGGDEQFF
TRBJ2-1 | TRBV12-3/TRBV12-4 | 16 | CASSFGTSGALNEQFF
TRBJ1-2 | TRBV29-1 | 14 | CSAPSGTGGRGYTF
TRBJ2-5 | TRBV19 | 16 | CASSIPRGVNQETQYF
TRBJ1-1 | TRBV6-6 | 14 | CASILTGGRTEAFF
TRBJ2-5 | TRBV25-1 | 14 | CASSIPRTGETQYF
TRBJ1-5 | TRBV12-3/TRBV12-4 | 14 | CASSLRTGPQPQHF
TRBJ2-4 | TRBV9 | 13 | CASSVGPGVEQYF
TRBJ1-5 | TRBV10-3 | 15 | CAISESGGGNQPQHF
TRBJ2-7 | TRBV3-1 | 16 | CASSQVGGGVGYEQYF
TRBJ1-2 | TRBV4-1 | 13 | CASSQVIQGGYTF
TRBJ1-5 | TRBV20-1 | 16 | CSARDAQGSSNQPQHF
TRBJ1-1 | TRBV11-1 | 14 | CASSPAGVNTEAFF
TRBJ2-1 | TRBV29-1 | 17 | CSVESSERGGSYNEQFF
TRBJ2-3 | TRBV4-2 | 18 | CASSQNPGLAIDTDTQYF
TRBJ1-4 | TRBV18 | 13 | CASSPDIDEKLFF
TRBJ2-7 | TRBV6-5 | 16 | CASSYLPDVETYEQYF
TRBJ2-3 | TRBV29-1 | 14 | CSAQGLAGGDTQYF
TRBJ2-3 | TRBV5-1 | 13 | CASSSIGEDTQYF
TRBJ2-7 | TRBV18 | 17 | CASSPNPPRTGGYEQYF
TRBJ1-6 | TRBV27 | 15 | CASSPEGTGTSPLHF